Presented here are 31 T cell receptor beta chains from one specimen sequenced in a study of blood T cell repertoires in COVID-19 (dated by TCRdb to the early 2020s). Preparation of the library involved the immunoSEQ multiplex PCR assay. TCRdb's version of the immuneACCESS table is confined to in-frame rearrangements and falls short of the full clone set. An unresolved V gene accounts for under half of the shortfall where checked; the remainder is of unknown origin. The table for this sample lists about 200,000 clones; 86% of them were counted only once. The top ten clonotypes cover around 2.2% of the sample. The sequenced sample was peripheral blood. The source is a man aged 30 to 39 who had recovered from COVID-19.

V and J are TRBV5-5 and TRBJ2-7, with no clear D. With 1 base removed from V and 3 bases from J, the gap between germline ends came to 11 bases. This CDR3 comprises 14 residues. The V gene's germline CDR1 is SGHKS and CDR2 YYEKEE (reference sequence). The CDR3 nucleotides are TGTGCCAGCAGCTTGAATACGGTCAACTACGAGCAGTACTTC. Encoded protein: CASSLNTVNYEQYF.

V gene TRBV6-5 combines with J gene TRBJ1-2; D ambiguous. Trimming shortened V by 4 bases and J by 4 bases, and 7 bases separated the two germline ends. This CDR3 has 12 residues. Germline V gives CDR1 MNHEY, CDR2 SVGAGI. The CDR3 region has the DNA TGTGCCAGCAGTTCGGGGTTCTATGGCTACACCTTC. Protein product: CASSSGFYGYTF.

This clone was counted between two and nine times. V is TRBV7-9 and J is TRBJ2-3; TRBD2 matches 9 bases. The length of the CDR3 is 18 residues. V shed 1 base, J shed 2 bases, and the junction held 10 bases outside the gene matches. Germline V CDR1 and CDR2: SEHNR, FQNEAQ (reference sequence). This chain's CDR3 is CASSLDGSSGALTDTQYF. CDR3 DNA sequence: TGTGCCAGCAGCTTAGATGGATCTAGCGGGGCTCTCACAGATACGCAGTATTTT.

Written as DNA, the CDR3 is TGCGCCAGCAGCTCCCCGGGACAGGGCAGCTATGGCTACACCTTC. Translation gives CASSSPGQGSYGYTF. The chain carries TRBV5-1 and TRBJ1-2, with 9 bases identical to TRBD1. V was pared by 3 bases and J by 4 bases, with 7 bases of the junction left unmatched. Germline CDR1 and CDR2: SGHRS and YFSETQ. There are 15 residues in the CDR3.

The chain has TRBV10-3 and TRBJ2-3; D unclear. The CDR3 is 13 amino acids. CDR1 and CDR2 from the germline V gene are ENHRY and SYGVKD. Deletions cut 2 bases from V and 1 base from J, with 4 bases between. CDR3 sequence reads: CAISEAGTDTQYF. CDR3 coding DNA: TGTGCCATCAGTGAGGCAGGCACAGATACGCAGTATTTT.

The gene calls are TRBV5-1 and TRBJ2-7; 8 bases are shared with TRBD1. The CDR3 consists of 13 residues. Germline trimming cut 4 bases from V and 5 bases from J; bases unmatched to any gene: 5. CDR1 SGHRS and CDR2 YFSETQ come from the germline V gene. CDR3 region: CASSPTGAHEQYF. The DNA of the CDR3 is TGCGCCAGCAGCCCGACAGGGGCCCACGAGCAGTACTTC.

This chain uses TRBV5-1 with TRBJ1-4; a weak D match, TRBD1 (5 bases). CDR1 and CDR2 from the germline V gene are SGHRS and YFSETQ. V dropped 0 bases and J dropped 5 bases, with 8 bases sitting between them. The CDR3 contains 14 residues. The CDR3 loop is CASSLGGSNEKLFF. The DNA for the CDR3 is TGCGCCAGCAGCTTGGGGGGCTCGAATGAAAAACTGTTTTTT.

This rearrangement joins TRBV6-5 to TRBJ2-1; the D is unclear. The length of the CDR3 is 11 residues. Germline CDR1 MNHEY, CDR2 SVGAGI. Between the trimmed V and J ends, which lost 5 bases and 14 bases, there was a span of 13 bases. CDR3 DNA sequence: TGTGCCAGCAGTCCCGGAGAGATGGAGTTCTTC. Translating it yields CASSPGEMEFF.

The V and J genes are TRBV9 and TRBJ2-4; TRBD2 is a possible D gene (5 bases). This CDR3 region has 14 residues. CDR1 SGDLS and CDR2 YYNGEE come from the germline V gene. Trimming shortened V by 3 bases and J by 2 bases, and 9 bases separated the two germline ends. DNA of the CDR3: TGTGCCAGCAGCGATCTAGCTTCCAAAAACATTCAGTACTTC. This codes for CASSDLASKNIQYF.

The chain carries TRBV30 and TRBJ1-1; D gene ambiguous. V was trimmed by 4 bases and J by 4 bases, leaving 13 bases between them. The CDR3 contains 13 residues. Germline CDR1 is GTSNPN and CDR2 is SVGIG (reference sequence). Here the CDR3 reads CAWTATPTTEAFF. CDR3 DNA sequence: TGTGCCTGGACAGCGACCCCCACCACTGAAGCTTTCTTT.

This clone was detected once. The gene calls are TRBV7-2 and TRBJ2-7, with TRBD1 as a possible D gene (6 bases). Trimming took 8 bases from V and 2 from J, leaving 13 bases between them. Germline lookup yields CDR1 SGHTA and CDR2 FQGNSA. The CDR3 totals 13 residues. CDR3: CASGGQTTYEQYF. CDR3 nucleotides: TGTGCCAGCGGCGGACAGACCACCTACGAGCAGTACTTC.

The count of this clone is one. V gene TRBV6-5 combines with J gene TRBJ1-4; TRBD1 might be the D (6 bases). V lost 6 bases and J lost 1, with 9 bases in between. Germline V gene data show CDR1 as MNHEY and CDR2 as SVGAGI. The CDR3 has 14 residues. CDR3 loop: CASRRGGTNEKLFF. CDR3 nucleotides: TGTGCCAGCAGGAGGGGGGGAACTAATGAAAAACTGTTTTTT.

The chain employs TRBV11-2 and TRBJ1-2, with D perhaps TRBD1 (5 bases). Germline CDR1 and CDR2: SGHAT and FQNNGV. The CDR3 runs to 16 residues. Deletions cut 1 base from V and 8 bases from J, with 20 bases between. CDR3 in amino acids: CASSLGTRSGSEGYTF. As DNA, the CDR3 is TGTGCCAGCAGCTTAGGGACACGATCAGGGTCAGAAGGCTACACCTTC.

The chain joins TRBV11-3 to TRBJ1-1; no clear D gene. CDR3 length: 13 residues. Trimming left V 6 bases short and J 2 bases short, with 10 bases between. Germline CDR1 SGHNT, CDR2 YENEEA. This CDR3 reads CASRDQDNTEAFF. DNA for the CDR3: TGTGCCAGCAGAGATCAGGATAACACTGAAGCTTTCTTT.

This clone has only one observation. J is TRBJ2-1 and V is TRBV6-5, with no clear D. Germline V gene lookup returns CDR1 MNHEY and CDR2 SVGAGI. Trimming took 6 bases from V and 9 from J, leaving 12 bases between them. The CDR3 length is 12 residues. The CDR3 sequence is CASRKTMSEQFF. CDR3 DNA sequence: TGTGCCAGCAGAAAAACTATGAGTGAGCAGTTCTTC.

The CDR3 DNA sequence: TGCGCCAGCAGTGATAGCGAACCGAACACTGAAGCTTTCTTT. Translated: CASSDSEPNTEAFF. The chain joins TRBV10-1 to TRBJ1-1; D is undetermined. The germline V gene has CDR1 WNHNN and CDR2 SYGVQD (reference sequence). The CDR3 runs 14 residues. Trimming took off 3 bases at V and 1 base at J, with 9 bases between the two ends.

V usage is TRBV5-5 and J usage is TRBJ1-5; 8 bases match TRBD1. V shed 4 bases and J 7 bases; nucleotides not matched to a gene: 4. Germline CDR1 reads SGHKS; CDR2 reads YYEKEE (reference sequence). CDR3 length equals 13 residues. The CDR3 here is CASSVDRGQPQHF. CDR3 bases: TGTGCCAGCAGCGTTGACAGGGGACAGCCCCAGCATTTT. The whole variable domain, filled in from reference TRBV5-5 and TRBJ1-5, reads DAGVTQSPTHLIKTRGQQVTLRCSPISGHKSVSWYQQVLGQGPQFIFQYYEKEERGRGNFPDRFSARQFPNYSSELNVNALLLGDSALYLCASSVDRGQPQHFGDGTRLSIL.

Worth noting for this clone: This sample also contains other DNA sequences that code for the same CDR3. The chain combines TRBV27 with TRBJ2-7; the D gene is possibly TRBD1 (5 bases). The V end lost 3 bases, the J end lost 3 bases, and 9 bases lay between the germline ends. CDR3 length: 13 residues. Germline V gives CDR1 MNHEY, CDR2 SMNVEV (reference sequence). In DNA, the CDR3 is TGTGCCAGCAGTTTTGGGCAGGGCTACGAGCAGTACTTC. Its translation is CASSFGQGYEQYF.

The genes are TRBV30 and TRBJ1-4; tentatively, D is TRBD1 (5 bases). CDR1 GTSNPN and CDR2 SVGIG come from the germline V gene (reference sequence). Deletions cut 2 bases from V and 10 bases from J, with 20 bases between. The CDR3 is made up of 15 amino acids. The CDR3 sequence: CAWSYSTVGRRKLFF. In nucleotides, the CDR3 is TGTGCCTGGAGTTATTCGACAGTGGGGCGTCGAAAACTGTTTTTT.

The V gene is TRBV10-3, the J gene TRBJ1-4; tentative D call: TRBD1 (5 bases). The ends were cut back, 0 bases at V and 8 bases at J, with 19 bases in the middle. The CDR3 extends over 17 amino acids. Germline V CDR1 and CDR2: ENHRY, SYGVKD. The CDR3 DNA reads TGTGCCATCAGTGAGTCGACTCTTCAGGGAGGACGAGAAAAACTGTTTTTT. Amino acid sequence: CAISESTLQGGREKLFF.

The V gene is TRBV9, the J gene TRBJ1-1, with D uncertain. Germline assignment: CDR1 SGDLS and CDR2 YYNGEE. CDR3 length: 15 residues. Trimming pared 0 bases from V and 0 bases from J, leaving 9 bases between. CDR3 protein: CASSVGSVLNTEAFF. Here the CDR3 DNA reads TGTGCCAGCAGCGTAGGCTCGGTACTGAACACTGAAGCTTTCTTT.

The chain recombines TRBV14 with TRBJ2-1, with TRBD2 identical over 14 bases. Trimming at V came to 1 base and at J to 9 bases, leaving 8 bases not matched to a gene. Germline values: CDR1 SGHDN, CDR2 FVKESK. CDR3 length: 17 residues. The CDR3 DNA reads as TGTGCCAGCAGCCAAGTAAGACTAGCGGGGGGGCGTGGTGAGCAGTTCTTC. Translating gives CASSQVRLAGGRGEQFF. The full variable domain, its missing parts supplied by reference TRBV14 and TRBJ2-1, is EAGVTQFPSHSVIEKGQTVTLRCDPISGHDNLYWYRRVMGKEIKFLLHFVKESKQDESGMPNNRFLAERTGGTYSTLKVQPAELEDSGVYFCASSQVRLAGGRGEQFFGPGTRLTVL.

With respect to this clone: The same CDR3 is also encoded by other DNA sequences in this sample. V and J are TRBV11-2 and TRBJ2-5; D uncertain. V dropped 4 bases and J dropped 2 bases, with 2 bases sitting between them. The CDR3 consists of 11 residues. Germline CDR1 SGHAT, CDR2 FQNNGV. The CDR3 sequence is CASSSQETQYF. DNA for the CDR3: TGTGCCAGCAGCTCACAAGAGACCCAGTACTTC. Looking up the rest from reference TRBV11-2 and TRBJ2-5 gives the full variable domain: EAGVAQSPRYKIIEKRQSVAFWCNPISGHATLYWYQQILGQGPKLLIQFQNNGVVDDSQLPKDRFSAERLKGVDSTLKIQPAKLEDSAVYLCASSSQETQYFGPGTRLLVL.

This clone was picked up a small number of times. The chain recombines TRBV30 with TRBJ1-6, with D possibly TRBD1 on 5 matching bases. The CDR3 runs 14 residues. Trimming took 0 bases from V and 10 from J, leaving 13 bases between them. CDR1 is GTSNPN and CDR2 is SVGIG in the germline V gene (reference sequence). The CDR3: CAWSVGQGTSPLHF. CDR3 DNA: TGTGCCTGGAGTGTCGGGCAGGGAACATCACCCCTCCACTTT.

This chain uses TRBV6-5 with TRBJ2-2; 8 positions agree with TRBD1. This CDR3 spans 15 amino acids. Germline lookup yields CDR1 MNHEY and CDR2 SVGAGI. The ends lost 7 bases at V and 3 bases at J; junction bases unmatched: 7. Written as DNA, the CDR3 is TGTGCCAGCAAGCTGCAGGGGGCGCACACCGGGGAGCTGTTTTTT. It encodes CASKLQGAHTGELFF.

The gene calls are TRBV14 and TRBJ2-7, with D maybe TRBD1 (6 bases). The CDR3 extends over 14 amino acids. V lost 1 base to trimming and J lost 4 bases, with 11 bases between them. Germline assignment: CDR1 SGHDN and CDR2 FVKESK. CDR3 DNA sequence: TGTGCCAGCAGCCAAGGGACAGATAATTACGAGCAGTACTTC. Its protein is CASSQGTDNYEQYF.

This rearrangement joins TRBV19 to TRBJ1-4; no definite D call. CDR3 size: 15 residues. V lost 3 bases to trimming and J lost 7 bases, with 15 bases between them. The germline V gene encodes CDR1 LNHDA and CDR2 SQIVND (reference sequence). The CDR3 DNA sequence: TGTGCCAGTAGTATCTCGGGGTTTTGGAGTGAAAAACTGTTTTTT. As protein: CASSISGFWSEKLFF.

The CDR3 coding sequence is TGTGCCACCGGGACAGGAACCTACGAGCAGTACTTC. It yields the protein CATGTGTYEQYF. The chain links TRBV24-1 to TRBJ2-7; TRBD1 aligns across 8 bases. The CDR3 has 12 residues. With V trimmed by 9 bases and J by 2 bases, 2 bases remained unmatched. Germline CDR1 reads KGHDR; CDR2 reads SFDVKD.

The genes are TRBV12-3 or TRBV12-4 and TRBJ2-1, with D possibly being TRBD2 (6 bases). Trimming took off 6 bases at V and 9 bases at J, with 12 bases between the two ends. This CDR3 spans 12 amino acids. The CDR3, as DNA: TGTGCCAGCAGCGGGGCGGGGTTTGAGCAGTTCTTC. Translation gives CASSGAGFEQFF.

The rearrangement links TRBV10-1 to TRBJ2-7; weak D call: TRBD1 (6 bases). Trimming left V 3 bases short and J 5 bases short, with 14 bases between. CDR1 is WNHNN and CDR2 is SYGVQD in the germline V gene (reference sequence). CDR3 length equals 14 residues. In DNA form, the CDR3 reads TGCGCCAGCAGTGACTCACAGGGTAGGAACGAGCAGTACTTC. Protein: CASSDSQGRNEQYF.

The chain carries TRBV18 and TRBJ1-1; 7 nucleotides match TRBD1. V was clipped by 3 bases and J by 0 bases; unmatched bases: 10. Per germline, CDR1 KGHSH and CDR2 LQKENI. This CDR3 comprises 17 residues. The CDR3 is CASSPGSTGNMNTEAFF. CDR3 nucleotide sequence: TGTGCCAGCTCACCCGGTTCGACAGGGAACATGAACACTGAAGCTTTCTTT.